The 13 T cell receptor beta chains reported below all come from one sample, sequenced in a study of metastatic and nonmetastatic thyroid tumors (TCRdb year 2020). No patient had received any treatment before thyroid surgery. Library construction relied on PCR. The data were produced on an Illumina HiSeq 4000. The raw public data were reprocessed by TCRdb itself: fastp quality trimming at Q25, MiXCR clonotype calling, in-frame beta chains only. Across this sample there are over 20,000 clones, with less than 15% seen only once. 6.2% of the sample belongs to the ten largest clones. What was sequenced was blood. These receptor sequences come from a male donor with papillary thyroid cancer or a benign thyroid nodule (not recorded which). Some clones in this sample may be carry-over from other donors' samples.

In its sample, this clone was seen a few times. Given a much more abundant clone one base away, this may be a read error. The chain employs TRBV18 and TRBJ2-1, with no clear D. The CDR3 loop spans 13 amino acids. Germline assignment: CDR1 KGHSH and CDR2 LQKENI. The CDR3 DNA follows: TGTGCCAGCTCACCACCGGTAAGGAATGGGCAGTTCTTC. This sequence encodes CASSPPVRNGQFF. Full variable domain (missing parts from reference TRBV18 and TRBJ2-1): NAGVMQNPRHLVRRRGQEARLRCSPMKGHSHVYWYRQLPEEGLKFMVYLQKENIIDESGMPKERFSAEFPKEGPSILRIQQVVRGDSAAYFCASSPPVRNGQFFGPGTRLTVL.

In its sample, this clone was seen many times. The rearrangement uses TRBV30 and TRBJ1-1; possible D gene TRBD1, 6 bases. The length of the CDR3 is 13 residues. V lost 6 bases and J lost 5, with 16 bases in between. Germline V gene sequence: CDR1 GTSNPN, CDR2 SVGIG (reference sequence). CDR3 sequence reads: CACPRTAGTEAFF. In DNA form, the CDR3 reads TGTGCCTGCCCCCGGACAGCGGGAACTGAAGCTTTCTTT.

This clone was found many times. The J gene is TRBJ2-5, the V gene TRBV18; 11 positions agree with TRBD2. Per the germline V gene, CDR1 is KGHSH and CDR2 is LQKENI. The CDR3 loop spans 17 amino acids. With V trimmed by 3 bases and J by 2 bases, 8 bases remained unmatched. The CDR3 sequence is CASSPDPGLAEQETQYF. The CDR3 nucleotides are TGTGCCAGCTCACCTGACCCGGGACTAGCGGAGCAAGAGACCCAGTACTTC.

This clone turned up a few times. An end of the junction differs from the germline gene, which may be a read error. This chain connects TRBV19 to TRBJ2-3; D unresolved. The CDR3 length is 14 residues. CDR1 is LNHDA, CDR2 SQIVND, per germline (reference sequence). The CDR3 region has the DNA TGTGCCAGTAGTACCCAGGTTTTTACAGATACTCAGTATTTT. As protein: CASSTQVFTDTQYF.

This clone is medium-sized in the sample. This sequence joins TRBV27 and TRBJ2-1, with TRBD2 as a possible D gene (6 bases). Trimming removed 5 bases from V and 3 bases from J, with 17 bases in between. CDR3 length: 16 amino acids. Germline V gene sequence: CDR1 MNHEY, CDR2 SMNVEV (reference sequence). The CDR3 spells CASSAPGTAIYNEQFF. As DNA, the CDR3 is TGTGCCAGCAGTGCCCCCGGGACTGCTATCTACAATGAGCAGTTCTTC.

This clone has a count of ten or more. V gene TRBV6-5 combines with J gene TRBJ1-4; D may be TRBD1 (5 bases). This CDR3 has 14 amino acids. Germline CDR1 and CDR2: MNHEY and SVGAGI. The germline V and J ends were trimmed by 0 bases and 8 bases, with 10 bases remaining between them. CDR3 in DNA: TGTGCCAGCAGTTACTCGGGGGGTCGGGAAAAACTGTTTTTT. This encodes CASSYSGGREKLFF.

Many counts were recorded for this clone. The genes are TRBV7-9 and TRBJ2-7, with D maybe TRBD1 (6 bases). Trimming took 3 bases from V and 1 from J, leaving 13 bases between them. Per germline, CDR1 SEHNR and CDR2 FQNEAQ (reference sequence). The CDR3 consists of 15 residues. The CDR3 DNA follows: TGTGCCAGCAGCTTCCGGACAGCAAATTCCTACGAGCAGTACTTC. It translates to CASSFRTANSYEQYF.

The genes are TRBV6-6 and TRBJ1-2; D is unresolved. V lost 1 base and J lost 1, with 4 bases in between. CDR1 and CDR2 (germline): MNHNY, SVGAGI (reference sequence). The CDR3 is 13 amino acids. This chain's CDR3 is CASSYWDNYGYTF. CDR3 nucleotide sequence: TGTGCCAGCAGTTACTGGGATAACTATGGCTACACCTTC.

The table lists this clone with a few counts. The chain is built from TRBV20-1 and TRBJ1-6, with TRBD1 identical over 7 bases. With V trimmed by 1 base and J by 8 bases, 5 bases remained unmatched. This CDR3 contains 14 residues. CDR1 and CDR2 (germline): DFQATT, SNEGSKA (reference sequence). The CDR3 reads CSARVGGTDSPLHF. Written as DNA, the CDR3 is TGCAGTGCTAGAGTTGGGGGGACAGATTCACCCCTCCACTTT.

CDR3 protein: CASSEKRDSYEQYF. CDR3 nucleotide sequence: TGTGCCAGCAGTGAAAAGCGGGACTCCTACGAGCAGTACTTC. The rearrangement links TRBV6-1 to TRBJ2-7, with 7 nucleotides matching TRBD2. CDR3 length: 14 amino acids. V lost 2 bases and J lost 0; bases outside the gene matches: 1. Germline V gene data show CDR1 as MNHNS and CDR2 as SASEGT.

This clone was detected ten times or more. V gene TRBV9 combines with J gene TRBJ1-6; D ambiguous. The CDR3 extends over 12 amino acids. Germline-derived CDR1 and CDR2 are SGDLS and YYNGEE. Deletions cut 7 bases from V and 6 bases from J, with 8 bases between. The CDR3 region is CASGASNSPLHF. CDR3 nucleotides: TGTGCCAGCGGCGCCAGTAATTCACCCCTCCACTTT. Supplemented by reference TRBV9 and TRBJ1-6, the full variable domain reads DSGVTQTPKHLITATGQRVTLRCSPRSGDLSVYWYQQSLDQGLQFLIQYYNGEERAKGNILERFSAQQFPDLHSELNLSSLELGDSALYFCASGASNSPLHFGNGTRLTVT.

In its sample, this clone was seen many times. V gene TRBV7-2 combines with J gene TRBJ2-3, with TRBD2 as a possible D gene (5 bases). Germline V gives CDR1 SGHTA, CDR2 FQGNSA. The V gene lost 1 base and the J gene lost 5 bases, with 10 bases spanning the gap. This CDR3 region has 14 residues. Here the CDR3 DNA reads TGTGCCAGCAGCTTAGGTCGGAGGCTAGATACGCAGTATTTT. It codes for CASSLGRRLDTQYF.

Many counts were recorded for this clone. CDR3 nucleotide sequence: TGTGCCAGCAGCTCCACCCCAGGGTACTATGGCTACACCTTC. It specifies CASSSTPGYYGYTF. V is TRBV7-9 and J is TRBJ1-2; D may be TRBD1 (5 bases). The CDR3 extends over 14 amino acids. Trimming removed 4 bases from V and 3 bases from J, with 12 bases in between. The germline V gene encodes CDR1 SEHNR and CDR2 FQNEAQ (reference sequence).